Each of the 20 T cell receptor beta chains below was sequenced from the same sample in a study of CD8+CD57+ T cells in acquired aplastic anemia. Only patients with CD8+CD57+ cell expansion on flow cytometry were chosen for sequencing. CDR3 and TCR beta VDJ profiling relied on a genomic DNA template. TCRdb used MiXCR to reprocess the reads, holding one entry per CDR3 protein. Of more than 70,000 distinct CDR3 sequences listed, under 80% were seen once; the top ten hold approximately 78%. Input material: sorted CD4+, CD8+, or CD8+CD57+ T cells (not recorded which) from PBMCs. The origin of the receptors is a human donor with aplastic anemia.

The CDR3 sequence: CASTVSSGNTIYF. CDR3 coding DNA: TGTGCCAGCACCGTGAGCTCTGGAAACACCATATATTTT. The genes are TRBV7-9 and TRBJ1-3; D is unresolved. Germline V gene sequence: CDR1 SEHNR, CDR2 FQNEAQ (reference sequence). V was shortened by 7 bases and J by 0 bases, with 7 bases between the two germline ends. The CDR3 extends over 13 amino acids.

The chain has TRBV20-1 and TRBJ2-1; D is undetermined. The V end was cut by 5 bases, the J end by 0 bases, with 11 bases between. CDR1 DFQATT and CDR2 SNEGSKA come from the germline V gene (reference sequence). The CDR3 has 14 residues. CDR3 in amino acids: CSAPRSSSYNEQFF. CDR3 coding DNA: TGCAGTGCTCCCAGGTCCAGCTCCTACAATGAGCAGTTCTTC.

This chain uses TRBV20-1 with TRBJ1-1; tentatively, D is TRBD1 (5 bases). The CDR3 is made up of 12 amino acids. Looked up from germline, CDR1 is DFQATT and CDR2 is SNEGSKA (reference sequence). V was clipped by 0 bases and J by 11 bases, with 13 bases between them. This CDR3 is CSARDRGVVAFF. Written as DNA, the CDR3 is TGCAGTGCTAGAGATAGGGGCGTTGTCGCTTTCTTT.

This clonotype was seen a few times. CDR3 amino acids: CASSRQENTEAFF. CDR3 bases: TGTGCCAGTAGTAGACAGGAGAACACTGAAGCTTTCTTT. This chain joins TRBV19 and TRBJ1-1, with D maybe TRBD1 (6 bases). V lost 4 bases and J lost 1, with 7 bases in between. The CDR3 spans 13 residues. Germline values: CDR1 LNHDA, CDR2 SQIVND (reference sequence).

CDR3 sequence reads: CASSVAGEGQPQYF. The CDR3 coding sequence is TGTGCCAGCAGCGTAGCAGGCGAGGGTCAGCCCCAGTATTTT. The V call is TRBV9, the J call TRBJ1-5, with TRBD2 as a possible D gene (5 bases). Near its end, the DNA agrees better with TRBJ2-3, so the J call may be wrong. Germline CDR1 reads SGDLS; CDR2 reads YYNGEE. The CDR3 length is 14 residues.

This chain connects TRBV29-1 to TRBJ1-1; the D gene is possibly TRBD1 (5 bases). The V end lost 7 bases, the J end lost 1 base, and 13 bases lay between the germline ends. CDR3 length equals 13 residues. CDR1 and CDR2 from the germline V gene are SQVTM and ANQGSEA. CDR3 amino acids: CSGRIQGNTEAFF. For the CDR3, the DNA is TGCAGCGGCCGGATCCAGGGGAACACTGAAGCTTTCTTT.

This rearrangement joins TRBV5-1 to TRBJ2-1; no reliable D call. Trimming cost V 4 bases and J 5 bases, with 7 bases left between them. The CDR3 contains 12 residues. Germline values: CDR1 SGHRS, CDR2 YFSETQ. This CDR3 reads CASSPRDNEQFF. CDR3 DNA sequence: TGCGCCAGCAGCCCTAGGGACAATGAGCAGTTCTTC. Combining the CDR3 with reference TRBV5-1 and TRBJ2-1 gives the whole variable domain KAGVTQTPRYLIKTRGQQVTLSCSPISGHRSVSWYQQTPGQGLQFLFEYFSETQRNKGNFPGRFSGRQFSNSRSEMNVSTLELGDSALYLCASSPRDNEQFFGPGTRLTVL.

This clonotype was found once. The rearrangement joins TRBV11-1 to TRBJ2-6; D is unresolved. Germline CDR1 is SGHAT and CDR2 is FQDESV (reference sequence). CDR3 length equals 16 residues. The ends were cut back, 2 bases at V and 0 bases at J, with 8 bases in the middle. In DNA, the CDR3 is TGTGCCAGCAGCTTAAGTACCCGCTCTGGGGCCAACGTCCTGACTTTC. It specifies CASSLSTRSGANVLTF.

This clonotype was seen a few times. The chain joins TRBV2 to TRBJ1-1; perhaps TRBD1 as D (6 bases). Germline V gene sequence: CDR1 SNHLY, CDR2 FYNNEI. Between the trimmed V and J ends, which lost 2 bases and 1 base, there was a span of 8 bases. This CDR3 spans 14 amino acids. CDR3 nucleotide sequence: TGTGCCAGCAGTGAACCGGACAGGAACACTGAAGCTTTCTTT. It translates to CASSEPDRNTEAFF.

The rearrangement links TRBV7-8 to TRBJ2-7; no firm D call. CDR3 length: 12 amino acids. V lost 1 base and J lost 4, with 5 bases in between. The germline CDR1 and CDR2 sequences are SGHVS and FQNEAQ. The CDR3, as DNA: TGTGCCAGCAGCTTAGTGAGGTACGAGCAGTACTTC. This codes for CASSLVRYEQYF.

This clonotype was observed at least ten times. The rearrangement uses TRBV20-1 and TRBJ2-3; no firm D call. The CDR3 totals 14 residues. Germline values: CDR1 DFQATT, CDR2 SNEGSKA (reference sequence). Trimming stripped 0 bases from V and 3 bases from J, with 10 bases between. CDR3 nucleotide sequence: TGCAGTGCTAGAGATGTAGGCGCAACAGATACGCAGTATTTT. Its translation: CSARDVGATDTQYF.

Notes on this clonotype: Here the CDR3 omits its conserved ending phenylalanine or tryptophan, so a read error is the likely source. The V gene is TRBV19, the J gene TRBJ1-6; a possible D gene is TRBD1 (6 bases). Germline values: CDR1 LNHDA, CDR2 SQIVND (reference sequence). The CDR3 is 14 residues long. V lost 5 bases, J lost 5 bases, and 10 bases lay in between. The CDR3 region is CASSGTRNNSPLHL. The CDR3 DNA reads as TGTGCCAGTAGTGGGACACGAAATAATTCACCCCTCCACCTT.

This sequence joins TRBV7-9 and TRBJ1-1; D is perhaps TRBD1 (5 bases). The germline V gene has CDR1 SEHNR and CDR2 FQNEAQ (reference sequence). The CDR3 spans 16 residues. Trimming left V 3 bases short and J 0 bases short, with 14 bases between. CDR3 in amino acids: CASSLAGGALNTEAFF. CDR3 coding DNA: TGTGCCAGCAGCTTGGCCGGAGGGGCGCTGAACACTGAAGCTTTCTTT.

CDR3: CASSLGDTYEQYF. The CDR3 DNA reads as TGTGCCAGCAGCTTAGGCGACACCTACGAGCAGTACTTC. The genes are TRBV7-2 and TRBJ2-7, with unresolved D. Trimming shortened V by 1 base and J by 2 bases, and 6 bases separated the two germline ends. There are 13 residues in the CDR3. Germline loops: CDR1 SGHTA, CDR2 FQGNSA.

The CDR3, as DNA: TGTGCCACCTGGGAGGGGGAAAAACTGTTTTTT. Residues: CATWEGEKLFF. The chain combines TRBV10-3 with TRBJ1-4, with D possibly TRBD1 on 5 matching bases. V dropped 10 bases and J dropped 8 bases, with 11 bases sitting between them. CDR1 is ENHRY and CDR2 is SYGVKD in the germline V gene. The CDR3 spans 11 residues.

V gene TRBV10-3 combines with J gene TRBJ1-2, with 8 bases matching TRBD1. V trimming: 0 bases; J trimming: 6 bases; junction bases outside the gene matches: 3. The CDR3 sequence is 14 residues long. Per germline, CDR1 ENHRY and CDR2 SYGVKD. The CDR3 sequence is CAISESSDRDGYTF. The CDR3 coding sequence is TGTGCCATCAGTGAGTCCTCGGACAGGGATGGCTACACCTTC.

The chain recombines TRBV11-2 with TRBJ2-2; D is unclear. Per the germline V gene, CDR1 is SGHAT and CDR2 is FQNNGV. The CDR3 has 12 residues. V lost 0 bases to trimming and J lost 9 bases, with 5 bases between them. The CDR3 sequence is CASSLERRELFF. The CDR3 bases are TGTGCCAGCAGCTTAGAACGGAGGGAGCTGTTTTTT.

This chain joins TRBV11-1 and TRBJ2-2; D gene ambiguous. V was cut by 0 bases and J by 5 bases, with 7 bases left in between. Germline assignment: CDR1 SGHAT and CDR2 FQDESV (reference sequence). The CDR3 length is 14 residues. The CDR3: CASSLALGTGELFF. In nucleotides, the CDR3 is TGTGCCAGCAGCTTAGCGCTGGGGACCGGGGAGCTGTTTTTT.

The chain recombines TRBV4-1 with TRBJ2-1, with 8 nucleotides matching TRBD1. This CDR3 contains 16 residues. From germline, CDR1 is MGHRA and CDR2 YSYEKL. V trimming: 0 bases; J trimming: 4 bases; junction bases outside the gene matches: 5. The CDR3 loop reads CASSQERTGIYNEQFF. In DNA, the CDR3 is TGCGCCAGCAGCCAAGAGAGGACAGGGATATACAATGAGCAGTTCTTC.

The rearrangement links TRBV5-4 to TRBJ2-7; 7 bases line up with TRBD1. The CDR3 covers 13 residues. Germline CDR1 SGHNT, CDR2 YYREEE (reference sequence). The junction had 3 bases not matched to a gene; V was cut back by 5 bases and J by 1 base. The DNA for the CDR3 is TGTGCCAGCAGACCGACAGGGTCCTACGAGCAGTACTTC. Its translation is CASRPTGSYEQYF. Supplemented by reference TRBV5-4 and TRBJ2-7, the full variable domain reads ETGVTQSPTHLIKTRGQQVTLRCSSQSGHNTVSWYQQALGQGPQFIFQYYREEENGRGNFPPRFSGLQFPNYSSELNVNALELDDSALYLCASRPTGSYEQYFGPGTRLTVT.